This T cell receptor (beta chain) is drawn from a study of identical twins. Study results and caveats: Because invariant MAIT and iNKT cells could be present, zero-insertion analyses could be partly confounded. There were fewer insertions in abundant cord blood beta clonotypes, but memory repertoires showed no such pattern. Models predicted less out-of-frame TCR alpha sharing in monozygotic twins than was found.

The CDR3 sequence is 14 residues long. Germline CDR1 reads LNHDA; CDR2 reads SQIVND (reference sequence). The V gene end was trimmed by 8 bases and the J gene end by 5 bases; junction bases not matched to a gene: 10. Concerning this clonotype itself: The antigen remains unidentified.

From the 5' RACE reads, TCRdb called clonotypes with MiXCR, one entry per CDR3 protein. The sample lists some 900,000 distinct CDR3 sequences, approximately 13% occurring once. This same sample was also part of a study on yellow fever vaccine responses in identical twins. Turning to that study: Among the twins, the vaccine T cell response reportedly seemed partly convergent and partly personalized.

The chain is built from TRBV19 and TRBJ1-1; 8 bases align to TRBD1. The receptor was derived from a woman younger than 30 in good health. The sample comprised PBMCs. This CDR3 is CASGIDRGRTEAFF. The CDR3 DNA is TGTGCCAGTGGAATCGACAGGGGAAGGACTGAAGCTTTCTTT.